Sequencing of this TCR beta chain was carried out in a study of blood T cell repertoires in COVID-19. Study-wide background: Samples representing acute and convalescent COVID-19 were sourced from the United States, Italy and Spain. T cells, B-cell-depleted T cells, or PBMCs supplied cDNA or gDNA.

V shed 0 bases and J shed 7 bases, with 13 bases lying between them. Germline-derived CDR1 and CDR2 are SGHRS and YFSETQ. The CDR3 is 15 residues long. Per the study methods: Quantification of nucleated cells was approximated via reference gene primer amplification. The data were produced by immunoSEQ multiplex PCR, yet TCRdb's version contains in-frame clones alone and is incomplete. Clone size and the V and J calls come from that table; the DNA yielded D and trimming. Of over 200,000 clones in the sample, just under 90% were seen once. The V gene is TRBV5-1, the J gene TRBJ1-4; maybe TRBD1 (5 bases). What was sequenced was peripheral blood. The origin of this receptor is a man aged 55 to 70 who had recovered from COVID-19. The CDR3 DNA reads TGCGCCAGCAGCTTGGCGCAGGGCGGGAGTGAAAAACTGTTTTTT. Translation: CASSLAQGGSEKLFF.